The next 20 T cell receptor beta chains were all read from a single sample in a study of blood T cell dynamics during melanoma immunotherapy. Sequenced by immunoSEQ multiplex PCR; TCRdb stores in-frame clones only, minus some. This table holds 10,000 to 13,000 clones, nearly 90% found once. This sample's time point: week 3, after first cycle of checkpoint inhibitor. The material sequenced was blood, taken from a patient treated with checkpoint blockade. All receptors derive from a human donor with melanoma.

In this sample, this clone turned up a few times. The rearrangement links TRBV18 to TRBJ1-2; 8 nucleotides match TRBD1. This CDR3 is built from 13 residues. Germline V gives CDR1 KGHSH, CDR2 LQKENI. With V trimmed by 6 bases and J by 6 bases, 6 bases remained unmatched. The DNA for the CDR3 is TGTGCCAGCTCTAAACAGGGGGGTGATGGCTACACCTTC. It codes for CASSKQGGDGYTF.

The chain joins TRBV28 to TRBJ2-7, with D perhaps being TRBD1 or TRBD2 (5 bases each). Germline-derived CDR1 and CDR2 are MDHEN and SYDVKM. The CDR3 totals 12 residues. V lost 10 bases to trimming and J lost 0 bases, with 10 bases between them. CDR3 sequence reads: CATRGRSYEQYF. The CDR3 bases are TGTGCCACTAGGGGACGCTCCTACGAGCAGTACTTC.

V gene TRBV30 combines with J gene TRBJ2-3; 7 bases are shared with TRBD1. This CDR3 has 14 residues. With V trimmed by 5 bases and J by 0 bases, 5 bases remained unmatched. Germline loops: CDR1 GTSNPN, CDR2 SVGIG (reference sequence). CDR3 sequence: CAWDRVASTDTQYF. DNA of the CDR3: TGTGCCTGGGACAGGGTCGCTAGCACAGATACGCAGTATTTT.

This clone is judged medium-sized. This chain connects TRBV19 to TRBJ2-5; a weak D match, TRBD1 (6 bases). Germline V gives CDR1 LNHDA, CDR2 SQIVND (reference sequence). The CDR3 has 10 residues. V was cut by 10 bases and J by 5 bases, with 8 bases left in between. The CDR3 sequence is CATRGETQYF. The CDR3 DNA follows: TGTGCCACTAGGGGGGAGACCCAGTACTTC. The full variable domain, completed using reference TRBV19 and TRBJ2-5, is DGGITQSPKYLFRKEGQNVTLSCEQNLNHDAMYWYRQDPGQGLRLIYYSQIVNDFQKGDIAEGYSVSREKKESFPLTVTSAQKNPTAFYLCATRGETQYFGPGTRLLVL.

The sample holds one count of this clone. The chain carries TRBV14 and TRBJ2-7; 7 bases are a match to TRBD1. The CDR3 is 15 residues long. V was clipped by 0 bases and J by 7 bases; unmatched bases: 9. Looked up from germline, CDR1 is SGHDN and CDR2 is FVKESK. For the CDR3, the DNA is TGTGCCAGCAGCCAAGATAGGCACAGGGGTCGGGAGCAGTACTTC. Translated, it gives CASSQDRHRGREQYF.

This clone is judged large. The chain uses TRBV12-5 and TRBJ2-4; D is unresolved. CDR1 and CDR2 from the germline V gene are LGHNT and FRNRAP. The CDR3 has 12 amino acids. Written as DNA, the CDR3 is TGTGCGTACTGGCAGGCTAAAAACATTCAGTACTTC. Translation: CAYWQAKNIQYF.

This clone was counted between two and nine times. The chain links TRBV6-5 to TRBJ1-2; 8 nucleotides align to TRBD1. The ends lost 2 bases at V and 5 bases at J; junction bases unmatched: 1. This CDR3 is built from 13 residues. The germline CDR1 and CDR2 sequences are MNHEY and SVGAGI. The CDR3 DNA reads TGTGCCAGCAGTTACGACAGGGGTTATGGCTACACCTTC. It translates to CASSYDRGYGYTF.

This clone was picked up a small number of times. The chain combines TRBV5-1 with TRBJ1-2, with D maybe TRBD1 (6 bases). Germline assignment: CDR1 SGHRS and CDR2 YFSETQ. The CDR3 has 15 residues. The V end was cut by 4 bases, the J end by 7 bases, with 20 bases between. The CDR3 nucleotides are TGCGCCAGCAGCCGAGAAACAGGGAGCCTAGTTGGCTACACCTTC. It translates to CASSRETGSLVGYTF.

This clone came up a few times. The chain links TRBV7-9 to TRBJ1-1; unclear D gene. CDR3 length equals 13 residues. Germline lookup yields CDR1 SEHNR and CDR2 FQNEAQ (reference sequence). Trimming shortened V by 5 bases and J by 5 bases, and 12 bases separated the two germline ends. The CDR3 region has the DNA TGTGCCAGCAGCCCTACACCCCTAACTGAAGCTTTCTTT. It specifies CASSPTPLTEAFF.

The chain is built from TRBV2 and TRBJ1-3; TRBD1 matches at 8 bases. J lost 0 bases, V lost 10 bases, and 5 bases had no gene match. Per germline, CDR1 SNHLY and CDR2 FYNNEI. The CDR3 contains 14 residues. The CDR3 sequence: CAKRDRGSGNTIYF. The DNA for the CDR3 is TGTGCCAAGAGAGACAGGGGCTCTGGAAACACCATATATTTT.

This chain uses TRBV15 with TRBJ2-1; D is possibly TRBD1 or TRBD2 (5 bases each). CDR1 is LNHNV, CDR2 YYDKDF, per germline (reference sequence). V lost 3 bases to trimming and J lost 4 bases, with 16 bases between them. The length of the CDR3 is 16 residues. CDR3 nucleotides: TGTGCCACCAGCAGCGCAGGGTTTTCGGGGTACAATGAGCAGTTCTTC. Protein sequence: CATSSAGFSGYNEQFF.

The V call is TRBV6-5, the J call TRBJ2-5; a weak D match, TRBD2 (6 bases). CDR3 length: 13 residues. Germline CDR1 reads MNHEY; CDR2 reads SVGAGI. V was cut by 8 bases and J by 5 bases, with 15 bases left in between. This CDR3 is CASARGGAETQYF. The CDR3 DNA reads TGTGCCAGCGCCCGAGGAGGGGCCGAGACCCAGTACTTC.

This clone was recorded only once. The chain is built from TRBV19 and TRBJ1-6, with 8 bases lining up with TRBD1. The CDR3 sequence is 15 residues long. CDR1 is LNHDA and CDR2 is SQIVND in the germline V gene (reference sequence). V lost 4 bases to trimming and J lost 8 bases; unmatched junction nucleotides: 7. CDR3 region: CASSRTGLLDSPLHF. Here the CDR3 DNA reads TGTGCCAGTAGTAGGACAGGGCTTTTAGATTCACCCCTCCACTTT.

The genes are TRBV6-5 and TRBJ2-7; 11 nucleotides align to TRBD1. Per the germline V gene, CDR1 is MNHEY and CDR2 is SVGAGI. V lost 6 bases, J lost 4 bases, and 5 bases stayed unmatched. CDR3 length: 14 amino acids. In nucleotides, the CDR3 is TGTGCCAGCAGCCGGACAGGGGGCATTTACGAGCAGTACTTC. Translating it yields CASSRTGGIYEQYF.

This chain uses TRBV2 with TRBJ2-5; D might be TRBD1 or TRBD2, each matching 5 bases. The CDR3 contains 15 residues. Germline loops: CDR1 SNHLY, CDR2 FYNNEI. Trimming took 4 bases from V and 4 from J, leaving 16 bases between them. The DNA of the CDR3 is TGTGCCAGCAGTGCGACTTCGGGGCGGAGAGAGACCCAGTACTTC. This encodes CASSATSGRRETQYF.

The V gene is TRBV7-9, the J gene TRBJ1-4, with 7 bases that match TRBD1. This CDR3 region has 14 residues. The germline V gene encodes CDR1 SEHNR and CDR2 FQNEAQ (reference sequence). V gave up 6 bases and J gave up 2 bases; unmatched junction bases: 3. For the CDR3, the DNA is TGTGCCAGCAGTCCACAGGGGACTAATGAAAAACTGTTTTTT. Amino acid sequence: CASSPQGTNEKLFF.

This clone was found once. This CDR3 is CASKVEVTGELFF. Here the CDR3 DNA reads TGTGCCAGCAAAGTAGAGGTCACCGGGGAGCTGTTTTTT. V and J are TRBV6-1 and TRBJ2-2, with D hard to call. The CDR3 is 13 amino acids. Trimming pared 7 bases from V and 4 bases from J, leaving 10 bases between. Germline V lookup: CDR1 MNHNS, CDR2 SASEGT.

This clone was recorded once. The CDR3 sequence is CASTTDRGVTGELFF. CDR3 DNA: TGTGCCAGCACTACCGACAGGGGTGTTACCGGGGAGCTGTTTTTT. V is TRBV6-5 and J is TRBJ2-2, with 8 bases identical to TRBD1. CDR1 and CDR2 from the germline V gene are MNHEY and SVGAGI. Trimming at V came to 7 bases and at J to 5 bases, leaving 9 bases not matched to a gene. This CDR3 is 15 amino acids long.

The chain recombines TRBV6-5 with TRBJ2-1; D is possibly TRBD1 (5 bases). The CDR3 length is 15 residues. Germline V gives CDR1 MNHEY, CDR2 SVGAGI. The V gene lost 4 bases and the J gene lost 0 bases, with 10 bases spanning the gap. CDR3 nucleotide sequence: TGTGCCAGCAGTTCAGGGAAGAGCTCCTACAATGAGCAGTTCTTC. Protein product: CASSSGKSSYNEQFF.

This clone was seen a handful of times. V usage is TRBV30 and J usage is TRBJ1-1; D gene uncertain. The germline V gene has CDR1 GTSNPN and CDR2 SVGIG (reference sequence). The length of the CDR3 is 13 residues. Trimming removed 2 bases at V and 1 base at J, with 8 bases between. This CDR3 is CAWSMYPNTEAFF. The CDR3 coding sequence is TGTGCCTGGAGTATGTACCCGAACACTGAAGCTTTCTTT.